The 26 T cell receptor beta chains in this list originate from one sample, sequenced in a study of identical twins. TCRdb passed the 5' RACE reads through MiXCR, listing each CDR3 protein once. This table has 310,000 or so distinct CDR3 sequences, 8.5% to 9.5% appearing once. Another study also made use of these data, one on yellow fever vaccine responses in identical twins.

Sequencing was done on a sample of CD8+ T cells sorted from blood. The receptors here all came from a woman under 30 in good health.

This clonotype was picked up a small number of times. The V and J genes are TRBV4-3 and TRBJ2-7; D may be TRBD2 (5 bases). The CDR3 has 15 residues. With 0 bases removed from V and 2 bases from J, the gap between germline ends came to 11 bases. The V gene's germline CDR1 is LGHNA and CDR2 YSLEER. CDR3 sequence reads: CASSQDRTGTYEQYF. For the CDR3, the DNA is TGCGCCAGCAGCCAAGATCGTACGGGAACCTACGAGCAGTACTTC.

This clonotype has more than one count but fewer than ten. V and J are TRBV4-3 and TRBJ2-3; D may be TRBD1 or TRBD2 (5 bases each). CDR1 is LGHNA, CDR2 YSLEER, per germline. The V gene lost 4 bases and the J gene lost 3 bases, with 17 bases spanning the gap. There are 16 residues in the CDR3. The CDR3 sequence: CASSPGTAPATDTQYF. The CDR3 DNA reads as TGCGCCAGCAGCCCCGGGACCGCCCCCGCGACAGATACGCAGTATTTT.

In its sample, this clonotype was seen many times. The V call is TRBV7-2, the J call TRBJ2-7, with no clear D. The CDR3 sequence is 15 residues long. Germline CDR1 SGHTA, CDR2 FQGNSA. V dropped 5 bases and J dropped 2 bases, with 16 bases sitting between them. CDR3 sequence: CASSDLSGVPYEQYF. As DNA, the CDR3 is TGTGCCAGCAGCGATCTCAGTGGGGTTCCCTACGAGCAGTACTTC.

This clonotype has more than one count but fewer than ten. The chain links TRBV21-1 to TRBJ2-5; the D segment call TRBD1 is taken from the table without a DNA check. TRBV21-1 is a pseudogene segment. The CDR3 runs 14 residues. In DNA, the CDR3 is TGTGCCAGCAGCAAAAGGCCGGGCAAGGAGACCCAGTACTTC. It codes for CASSKRPGKETQYF.

This sequence joins TRBV2 and TRBJ2-3; D call uncertain. Trimming removed 7 bases at V and 3 bases at J, with 11 bases between. Looked up from germline, CDR1 is SNHLY and CDR2 is FYNNEI. The CDR3 sequence is 13 residues long. The CDR3 sequence is CASNTYITDTQYF. The DNA for the CDR3 is TGTGCCAGCAACACCTACATTACAGATACGCAGTATTTT.

This clonotype was observed at least ten times. The chain has TRBV7-8 and TRBJ1-1, with unresolved D. CDR3 size: 14 residues. Germline CDR1 SGHVS, CDR2 FQNEAQ. Trimming removed 8 bases at V and 8 bases at J, with 21 bases between. The CDR3 DNA reads TGTGCCAGCGGCCCCTATGAAGGACCCAGGGAAGCTTTCTTT. This gives the protein CASGPYEGPREAFF.

This rearrangement joins TRBV4-2 to TRBJ2-3; D possibly corresponds to TRBD1 (5 bases). The CDR3 totals 17 residues. Per germline, CDR1 LGHNA and CDR2 YNFKEQ. Trimming removed 0 bases from V and 1 base from J, with 14 bases in between. This chain's CDR3 is CASSQDIGRVRTDTQYF. As DNA, the CDR3 is TGTGCCAGCAGCCAAGATATTGGCAGGGTCCGCACAGATACGCAGTATTTT.

This clonotype was detected many times. The chain carries TRBV6-2 or TRBV6-3 and TRBJ2-1; D call uncertain. The ends were cut back, 2 bases at V and 4 bases at J, with 6 bases in the middle. The length of the CDR3 is 13 residues. CDR1 and CDR2 from the germline V gene are MNHEY and SVGEGT. The CDR3 nucleotides read TGTGCCAGCAGTTACAACGGGTACAATGAGCAGTTCTTC. Its translation is CASSYNGYNEQFF.

This clonotype has ten or more counts. The rearrangement joins TRBV25-1 to TRBJ2-7, with D possibly TRBD2 on 7 matching bases. Trimming removed 2 bases at V and 0 bases at J, with 17 bases between. This CDR3 contains 17 residues. The germline CDR1 and CDR2 sequences are MGHDK and SYGVNS. The CDR3 coding sequence is TGTGCCAGCAGTGAAAGTCCCAGGGGACTACGCTCCTACGAGCAGTACTTC. Protein: CASSESPRGLRSYEQYF.

This clonotype has ten or more counts. V is TRBV4-3 and J is TRBJ2-3; D is unresolved. The CDR3 sequence is 14 residues long. Germline V gives CDR1 LGHNA, CDR2 YSLEER. The germline V and J ends were trimmed by 0 bases and 5 bases, with 9 bases remaining between them. The CDR3 protein is CASSQDRRVDTQYF. For the CDR3, the DNA is TGCGCCAGCAGCCAAGATCGTCGGGTAGATACGCAGTATTTT.

This clonotype was counted a few times. The chain employs TRBV4-3 and TRBJ1-5; D might be TRBD1 (5 bases). Trimming shortened V by 0 bases and J by 9 bases, and 12 bases separated the two germline ends. CDR3 length: 14 amino acids. The germline V gene has CDR1 LGHNA and CDR2 YSLEER. CDR3 protein: CASSQERGTPPQHF. Here the CDR3 DNA reads TGCGCCAGCAGCCAAGAAAGGGGAACTCCGCCCCAGCATTTT.

This clonotype was found a few times. The chain recombines TRBV19 with TRBJ2-7; tentatively, D is TRBD2 (6 bases). This CDR3 is 15 amino acids long. The V end lost 5 bases, the J end lost 1 base, and 15 bases lay between the germline ends. CDR1 is LNHDA, CDR2 SQIVND, per germline (reference sequence). The CDR3 sequence: CASSEAGYHSYEQYF. The CDR3, as DNA: TGTGCCAGTAGTGAGGCGGGGTACCATTCCTACGAGCAGTACTTC.

The chain recombines TRBV29-1 with TRBJ2-7, with 11 bases fitting TRBD1. This CDR3 has 14 amino acids. From germline, CDR1 is SQVTM and CDR2 ANQGSEA. V was pared by 0 bases and J by 4 bases, with 2 bases of the junction left unmatched. The CDR3 nucleotides read TGCAGCGTTGAAGAGGGACAGGGGGGATACGAGCAGTACTTC. This encodes CSVEEGQGGYEQYF.

This clonotype was observed a few times. This sequence joins TRBV6-5 and TRBJ1-5; 8 bases align to TRBD1. CDR1 and CDR2 from the germline V gene are MNHEY and SVGAGI. Trimming at V came to 10 bases and at J to 3 bases, leaving 14 bases not matched to a gene. This CDR3 contains 16 residues. The CDR3 region is CATLNGQGGNNQPQHF. The CDR3 nucleotides read TGTGCCACATTAAATGGACAGGGCGGGAACAATCAGCCCCAGCATTTT.

This clonotype was detected only once. The V call is TRBV5-6, the J call TRBJ1-6; D is ambiguous. The CDR3 has 13 residues. Looked up from germline, CDR1 is SGHDT and CDR2 is YYEEEE. Trimming took 2 bases from V and 8 from J, leaving 8 bases between them. CDR3 loop: CASSFWPHSPLHF. CDR3 in DNA: TGTGCCAGCAGCTTCTGGCCCCATTCACCCCTCCACTTT.

This clonotype has just one count. The chain links TRBV7-6 to TRBJ2-3; TRBD1 aligns across 9 bases. Germline assignment: CDR1 SGHVS and CDR2 FNYEAQ. With 4 bases clipped from V and 11 bases from J, the junction kept 4 bases outside the gene matches. The CDR3 loop spans 12 amino acids. CDR3 residues: CASSSPGQGQYF. CDR3 DNA sequence: TGTGCCAGCAGCTCTCCGGGACAGGGGCAGTATTTT.

This clonotype was detected a few times. The rearrangement links TRBV28 to TRBJ2-7; maybe TRBD1 (5 bases). CDR1 and CDR2 from the germline V gene are MDHEN and SYDVKM. Trimming cost V 2 bases and J 6 bases, with 11 bases left between them. The CDR3 loop spans 13 amino acids. The CDR3 sequence is CASSLTDISEQYF. In nucleotides, the CDR3 is TGTGCCAGCAGTTTAACGGACATCTCCGAGCAGTACTTC.

This clonotype was recorded many times. This chain connects TRBV3-1 to TRBJ1-2; possible D gene TRBD1, 6 bases. Germline CDR1 reads LGHDT; CDR2 reads YNNKEL (reference sequence). CDR3 length: 15 residues. V lost 4 bases and J lost 3, with 15 bases in between. CDR3 sequence: CASSRRDTGHYGYTF. The CDR3 DNA sequence: TGTGCCAGCAGCCGCCGGGACACCGGACACTATGGCTACACCTTC.

The chain carries TRBV4-1 and TRBJ2-5; D gene uncertain. V dropped 0 bases and J dropped 4 bases, with 9 bases sitting between them. Germline-derived CDR1 and CDR2 are MGHRA and YSYEKL. The CDR3 loop spans 14 amino acids. Written as DNA, the CDR3 is TGCGCCAGCAGCCAAGATCCTGCCGGAGAGACCCAGTACTTC. This gives the protein CASSQDPAGETQYF.

This clonotype was counted a few times. This rearrangement joins TRBV27 to TRBJ2-7; a possible D gene is TRBD1 (6 bases). Germline CDR1 is MNHEY and CDR2 is SMNVEV (reference sequence). The CDR3 has 13 residues. The V end lost 5 bases, the J end lost 1 base, and 9 bases lay between the germline ends. CDR3 sequence reads: CASSGQPSYEQYF. CDR3 nucleotide sequence: TGTGCCAGCAGTGGACAGCCATCCTACGAGCAGTACTTC.

This clonotype was seen many times. This chain connects TRBV12-3 or TRBV12-4 to TRBJ2-3; 9 positions match TRBD2. With V trimmed by 4 bases and J by 3 bases, 8 bases remained unmatched. The length of the CDR3 is 16 residues. This CDR3 is CASSSQAGGLTDTQYF. The CDR3 DNA reads TGTGCCAGCAGTTCCCAGGCGGGAGGGCTTACAGATACGCAGTATTTT.

The chain uses TRBV4-3 and TRBJ2-7; D is possibly TRBD1 (6 bases). V lost 0 bases, J lost 3 bases, and 9 bases lay in between. The CDR3 is made up of 14 amino acids. Germline lookup yields CDR1 LGHNA and CDR2 YSLEER. CDR3 protein: CASSQDYRDYEQYF. Here the CDR3 DNA reads TGCGCCAGCAGCCAAGACTACAGGGACTACGAGCAGTACTTC.

In this sample, this clonotype turned up many times. This chain joins TRBV27 and TRBJ1-1, with a possible D match to TRBD1 (5 bases). The CDR3 extends over 13 amino acids. V was trimmed by 10 bases and J by 0 bases, leaving 12 bases between them. Germline lookup yields CDR1 MNHEY and CDR2 SMNVEV (reference sequence). This chain's CDR3 is CATRDALNTEAFF. The CDR3 DNA sequence: TGTGCCACCCGGGACGCCCTGAACACTGAAGCTTTCTTT.

A word on this clonotype: A much larger clone sits a single nucleotide away, making a read error possible. V is TRBV5-6 and J is TRBJ2-1; TRBD2 is a possible D gene (6 bases). The CDR3 loop spans 16 amino acids. Germline CDR1 and CDR2: SGHDT and YYEEEE. V was clipped by 0 bases and J by 2 bases, with 12 bases between them. This CDR3 reads CASSLVAEIPYNEQFF. The CDR3 nucleotides are TGTGCCAGCAGCTTGGTAGCGGAGATTCCCTACAATGAGCAGTTCTTC.

The V and J genes are TRBV20-1 and TRBJ2-7; no firm D call. The CDR3 has 13 amino acids. Trimming stripped 3 bases from V and 7 bases from J, with 16 bases between. Germline lookup yields CDR1 DFQATT and CDR2 SNEGSKA (reference sequence). CDR3 in amino acids: CSASSESPWEQYF. CDR3 coding DNA: TGCAGTGCTAGCTCCGAATCCCCGTGGGAGCAGTACTTC.

There are many counts of this clonotype. The rearrangement uses TRBV12-3 or TRBV12-4 and TRBJ2-7; 7 bases align to TRBD1. J gave up 3 bases and V 5 bases, and 7 bases lay outside the gene matches. The CDR3 is 14 residues long. CDR3 amino acids: CASSPRDRNYEQYF. CDR3 DNA sequence: TGTGCCAGCAGTCCCCGGGACAGAAACTACGAGCAGTACTTC.